The clone carrying this T cell receptor beta chain has a count of ten or more. The antigen remains unidentified. The sample belongs to a study of CD8+CD57+ T cells in acquired aplastic anemia. Study-wide background: Across the sorted CD4+ and CD8+ cells, DNA amounts averaged approximately 3.1 ug. Broader study findings: Overlapping CD8+ CDR3 repertoires of patients and controls contained twenty-nine shared sequences.

The authors sequenced patients whose flow cytometry had shown CD8+CD57+ cell expansion. Genomic DNA provided the template from which TCR beta VDJ and CDR3 profiles were obtained. TCRdb redid the calling of the reads with MiXCR, one entry per CDR3 protein. Among 130,000 or so distinct CDR3 sequences listed, approximately 41% were seen once. Per germline, CDR1 LNHDA and CDR2 SQIVND (reference sequence). The CDR3 has 15 residues. After removal of 4 bases from V and 7 bases from J, the junction contained 11 bases not matched to a gene. The sequence was collected from a human donor with aplastic anemia. Sequenced: sorted CD4+, CD8+, or CD8+CD57+ T cells (not recorded which) from PBMCs. The chain uses TRBV19 and TRBJ2-7, with TRBD2 matching over 9 bases. Here the CDR3 DNA reads TGTGCCAGTAGTAGATCCGGGACTAGCCTCTGGGAGCAGTACTTC. This sequence encodes CASSRSGTSLWEQYF. Full variable domain (remainder filled in from reference TRBV19 and TRBJ2-7): DGGITQSPKYLFRKEGQNVTLSCEQNLNHDAMYWYRQDPGQGLRLIYYSQIVNDFQKGDIAEGYSVSREKKESFPLTVTSAQKNPTAFYLCASSRSGTSLWEQYFGPGTRLTVT.